The 31 T cell receptor beta chains below come from one sample, sequenced in a study of regulatory T cells in long-lasting Graves disease. Building of the TCR beta libraries involved iRepertoire HTBI primers and Arm-PCR of CDR3 regions. TCRdb processed the multiplex PCR reads anew with MiXCR; each CDR3 protein has one entry. Altogether over 450,000 distinct CDR3 sequences are present, under 25% being singletons, with the ten largest covering around 7%. As to time point: persistent/refractory GD, antithyroid drugs over 5 years with positive TRAb. PBMC-derived RNA was used for the TCR library. The sequences come from peripheral blood mononuclear cells (PBMCs), collected when the disease was refractory, from a patient treated with antithyroid drugs. The receptors originated from a female donor with Graves disease.

This clonotype was seen a handful of times. V usage is TRBV5-1 and J usage is TRBJ2-1; 9 bases agree with TRBD1. Germline CDR1 and CDR2: SGHRS and YFSETQ. J gave up 7 bases and V 3 bases, and 14 bases lay outside the gene matches. The CDR3 loop spans 17 amino acids. The CDR3 here is CASSYPVLDRGSNEQFF. The CDR3 DNA sequence: TGCGCCAGCAGCTACCCTGTCCTGGACAGGGGTTCGAATGAGCAGTTCTTC.

The chain joins TRBV7-2 to TRBJ2-1, with D hard to call. CDR1 is SGHTA, CDR2 FQGNSA, per germline. V was cut by 4 bases and J by 2 bases, with 15 bases left in between. The CDR3 runs to 16 residues. CDR3 sequence (DNA): TGTGCCAGCAGCTCCCCGCTTGGACCTCCCTACAATGAGCAGTTCTTC. Amino acids: CASSSPLGPPYNEQFF.

This clonotype has a count of ten or more. The chain combines TRBV12-5 with TRBJ1-5; the D is unclear. CDR3 length: 14 residues. The ends were cut back, 3 bases at V and 7 bases at J, with 13 bases in the middle. Germline loops: CDR1 LGHNT, CDR2 FRNRAP. The CDR3 coding sequence is TGTGCTAGTGGTTTTCTTGTAGGGCCGCAGCCCCAGCATTTT. Its translation is CASGFLVGPQPQHF.

The rearrangement links TRBV5-8 to TRBJ1-5; weak D call: TRBD1 (6 bases). CDR1 is SGHTS, CDR2 YDEGEE, per germline. The CDR3 consists of 14 residues. The V gene lost 4 bases and the J gene lost 5 bases, with 13 bases spanning the gap. DNA of the CDR3: TGTGCCAGCAGCAGGGGGACAAGGGATCAGCCCCAGCATTTT. Translated, it gives CASSRGTRDQPQHF.

The sample holds many counts of this clonotype. The rearrangement links TRBV24-1 to TRBJ2-6; no clear D. The CDR3 contains 14 residues. From germline, CDR1 is KGHDR and CDR2 SFDVKD. Trimming removed 5 bases from V and 2 bases from J, with 6 bases in between. The CDR3 nucleotides are TGTGCCACCAGTGTCGGTGCTGGGGCCAACGTCCTGACTTTC. Protein sequence: CATSVGAGANVLTF.

This clonotype appeared many times. One end of the junction varies from germline; a read error may be responsible. This sequence joins TRBV5-1 and TRBJ1-1; tentatively, D is TRBD1 (6 bases). CDR3 size: 12 residues. Germline loops: CDR1 SGHRS, CDR2 YFSETQ. The CDR3 protein is CASSTGRTEAFF. The CDR3 DNA sequence: TGTGCCAGCAGCACAGGGCGGACTGAAGCTTTCTTT.

The chain employs TRBV5-1 and TRBJ1-1; TRBD1 aligns across 9 bases. V gave up 6 bases and J gave up 7 bases; unmatched junction bases: 13. CDR1 is SGHRS, CDR2 YFSETQ, per germline. This CDR3 region has 15 residues. The DNA for the CDR3 is TGCGCCAGCACCTCACAGGGACAGGGTGAGGTTGAAGCTTTCTTT. This encodes CASTSQGQGEVEAFF.

This clonotype was observed a few times. The J gene is TRBJ1-2, the V gene TRBV27, with a possible D match to TRBD1 (5 bases). Trimming removed 6 bases from V and 7 bases from J, with 15 bases in between. CDR1 MNHEY and CDR2 SMNVEV come from the germline V gene (reference sequence). The CDR3 extends over 13 amino acids. The CDR3 DNA is TGTGCCAGCAGGGGGCCTCTTGCGGGTGGCTACACCTTC. This gives the protein CASRGPLAGGYTF.

This clonotype was counted many times. The genes are TRBV28 and TRBJ2-7; the D call may be TRBD1 or TRBD2 (5 bases each). Trimming removed 3 bases from V and 3 bases from J, with 15 bases in between. CDR3 size: 15 residues. Germline V gene lookup returns CDR1 MDHEN and CDR2 SYDVKM. The CDR3 loop is CASSLGDPLFYEQYF. The CDR3 DNA is TGTGCCAGCAGTTTGGGGGACCCGCTCTTCTACGAGCAGTACTTC.

Notes on this clonotype: A read error may produce the germline difference seen at one junction end. This chain joins TRBV19 and TRBJ2-7; D is unresolved. The CDR3 loop spans 14 amino acids. From germline, CDR1 is LNHDA and CDR2 SQIVND (reference sequence). The CDR3 protein is CTSSMGSERYEQYF. The CDR3 region has the DNA TGTACCAGTAGTATGGGCAGCGAACGCTACGAGCAGTACTTC.

The chain couples TRBV6-4 to TRBJ2-5; the match to TRBD2 covers 9 bases. The end of the DNA is better explained by TRBJ2-1, so the J call may be wrong. This CDR3 is built from 17 residues. The germline V gene encodes CDR1 MRHNA and CDR2 SNTAGT. The CDR3 DNA follows: TGTGCCAGCAGCCGACTCCCGGGAGCGGGAGGAAGCAATGAGCAGTTCTTC. Encoded protein: CASSRLPGAGGSNEQFF.

This clonotype was found many times. The V and J genes are TRBV5-6 and TRBJ2-5; D possibly corresponds to TRBD1 (5 bases). Per germline, CDR1 SGHDT and CDR2 YYEEEE. The V end lost 0 bases, the J end lost 6 bases, and 6 bases lay between the germline ends. The CDR3 spans 12 residues. DNA of the CDR3: TGTGCCAGCAGCTTGGAGGGGCAGACCCAGTACTTC. It yields the protein CASSLEGQTQYF. Combining the CDR3 with reference TRBV5-6 and TRBJ2-5 gives the whole variable domain DAGVTQSPTHLIKTRGQQVTLRCSPKSGHDTVSWYQQALGQGPQFIFQYYEEEERQRGNFPDRFSGHQFPNYSSELNVNALLLGDSALYLCASSLEGQTQYFGPGTRLLVL.

This chain uses TRBV20-1 with TRBJ2-5, with 9 bases that match TRBD2. This CDR3 has 12 amino acids. From germline, CDR1 is DFQATT and CDR2 SNEGSKA (reference sequence). The V gene end was trimmed by 4 bases and the J gene end by 7 bases; junction bases not matched to a gene: 4. The CDR3 reads CSAIGRGGTQYF. The DNA of the CDR3 is TGCAGTGCTATAGGGCGGGGGGGGACCCAGTACTTC.

This clonotype was detected ten times or more. The CDR3 nucleotides read TGTGCCAGCAAAGGGCTTAGCAATCAGCCCCAGCATTTT. Protein product: CASKGLSNQPQHF. The V and J genes are TRBV2 and TRBJ1-5; D gene ambiguous. The V end lost 7 bases, the J end lost 0 bases, and 7 bases lay between the germline ends. CDR1 is SNHLY, CDR2 FYNNEI, per germline. The CDR3 contains 13 residues.

This clonotype was detected many times. This chain links TRBV5-1 with TRBJ1-1, with D uncertain. Germline lookup yields CDR1 SGHRS and CDR2 YFSETQ. Trimming removed 3 bases at V and 0 bases at J, with 12 bases between. There are 15 residues in the CDR3. CDR3: CASSSRSGMNTEAFF. The DNA for the CDR3 is TGCGCCAGCAGCTCAAGGTCGGGGATGAACACTGAAGCTTTCTTT.

The genes are TRBV3-1 and TRBJ2-4; TRBD2 is a possible D gene (5 bases). This CDR3 is 16 amino acids long. Deletions cut 0 bases from V and 0 bases from J, with 9 bases between. Germline V gene sequence: CDR1 LGHDT, CDR2 YNNKEL (reference sequence). CDR3 nucleotide sequence: TGTGCCAGCAGCCAAGAACGAGGGTTAGCCAAAAACATTCAGTACTTC. Amino acid sequence: CASSQERGLAKNIQYF.

This clonotype showed up many times. The chain is built from TRBV18 and TRBJ1-1, with D unresolved. The germline V gene encodes CDR1 KGHSH and CDR2 LQKENI. Trimming left V 4 bases short and J 3 bases short, with 6 bases between. This CDR3 region has 12 residues. As DNA, the CDR3 is TGTGCCAGCTCACGCCAGGACACTGAAGCTTTCTTT. Translation gives CASSRQDTEAFF.

This clonotype has more than one count but fewer than ten. The chain carries TRBV28 and TRBJ2-1, with 11 nucleotides matching TRBD2. CDR3 length: 18 residues. Germline loops: CDR1 MDHEN, CDR2 SYDVKM. Trimming at V came to 3 bases and at J to 5 bases, leaving 12 bases not matched to a gene. The CDR3 reads CASSFSRLAGSYNNEQFF. CDR3 in DNA: TGTGCCAGCAGTTTCTCCCGACTAGCGGGGTCGTATAACAATGAGCAGTTCTTC.

As for this clonotype: A much larger clone differs from this one at a single base, so this may be a read error. The CDR3 does not close with the conserved phenylalanine or tryptophan, likely indicating a read error. CDR3 protein: CASREYRDLPEAFL. The CDR3 coding sequence is TGTGCCAGCAGAGAATACAGGGACTTGCCTGAAGCTTTCCTT. The chain uses TRBV28 and TRBJ1-1; maybe TRBD1 (6 bases). Germline V gives CDR1 MDHEN, CDR2 SYDVKM. This CDR3 has 14 residues. V was cut by 6 bases and J by 6 bases, with 17 bases left in between.

The sample holds a few counts of this clonotype. This sequence joins TRBV12-3 or TRBV12-4 and TRBJ1-3; D gene uncertain. The CDR3 is 16 amino acids. Trimming pared 3 bases from V and 0 bases from J, leaving 12 bases between. The CDR3 region has the DNA TGTGCCAGCAGTTTCACCGGCGGGGACTCTGGAAACACCATATATTTT. Translating gives CASSFTGGDSGNTIYF.

This clonotype was counted many times. This chain joins TRBV29-1 and TRBJ2-5; D perhaps matches TRBD1 (6 bases). Trimming stripped 1 base from V and 4 bases from J, with 16 bases between. The germline V gene encodes CDR1 SQVTM and CDR2 ANQGSEA. The CDR3 consists of 15 residues. As DNA, the CDR3 is TGCAGCGTTGAAGGGACAGCCGGATTTCTAGAGACCCAGTACTTC. It encodes CSVEGTAGFLETQYF.

The genes are TRBV6-5 and TRBJ2-2; D tentatively reads TRBD1 or TRBD2 (5 bases each). Germline-derived CDR1 and CDR2 are MNHEY and SVGAGI. The ends were cut back, 0 bases at V and 7 bases at J, with 21 bases in the middle. CDR3 length equals 18 residues. The CDR3 here is CASSYSSARVWGYGELFF. CDR3 nucleotide sequence: TGTGCCAGCAGTTACTCTTCAGCTCGTGTATGGGGGTACGGGGAGCTGTTTTTT.

This clonotype was found a few times. This CDR3 reads CASSPRIITEAFF. Written as DNA, the CDR3 is TGTGCCAGCAGCCCCAGGATTATCACTGAAGCTTTCTTT. The chain combines TRBV7-9 with TRBJ1-1; D is unclear. The CDR3 loop spans 13 amino acids. Germline V gives CDR1 SEHNR, CDR2 FQNEAQ (reference sequence). The germline V and J ends were trimmed by 5 bases and 4 bases, with 11 bases remaining between them.

CDR3 sequence: CASRETGAWGGYTF. DNA of the CDR3: TGTGCCAGCAGGGAGACAGGCGCCTGGGGTGGCTACACCTTC. The V call is TRBV6-1, the J call TRBJ1-2; D might be TRBD1 (6 bases). Trimming took off 6 bases at V and 7 bases at J, with 18 bases between the two ends. Per the germline V gene, CDR1 is MNHNS and CDR2 is SASEGT. This CDR3 comprises 14 residues.

In regard to this clonotype: This may be a read error, as it is one base from a much larger clone. The chain couples TRBV7-3 to TRBJ1-2, with D hard to call. This CDR3 is 14 amino acids long. Germline V gene data show CDR1 as SGHTA and CDR2 as FQGTGA. V lost 4 bases and J lost 4, with 13 bases in between. CDR3 region: CASSSRGRLYGYTF. CDR3 sequence (DNA): TGTGCCAGCAGCTCACGGGGAAGGCTCTATGGCTACACCTTC.

For the CDR3, the DNA is TGTGCCAGCAGCTTTTTAGCGAATGAGCAGTTCTTC. This sequence encodes CASSFLANEQFF. This rearrangement joins TRBV11-3 to TRBJ2-1; possibly TRBD2 for D (5 bases). CDR1 and CDR2 (germline): SGHNT, YENEEA. The V gene lost 3 bases and the J gene lost 7 bases, with 7 bases spanning the gap. This CDR3 is built from 12 residues.

The rearrangement uses TRBV15 and TRBJ2-7; 7 bases agree with TRBD1. The CDR3 spans 16 residues. From germline, CDR1 is LNHNV and CDR2 YYDKDF (reference sequence). V dropped 2 bases and J dropped 7; count of bases not matched to a gene: 14. The CDR3 region is CATSRTDRAVDEEQYF. DNA of the CDR3: TGTGCCACCAGCAGAACCGACAGGGCGGTAGACGAAGAGCAGTACTTC.

This chain uses TRBV7-2 with TRBJ2-7; D is uncertain. CDR1 and CDR2 from the germline V gene are SGHTA and FQGNSA. The length of the CDR3 is 13 residues. Between the trimmed V and J ends, which lost 3 bases and 1 base, there was a span of 7 bases. The CDR3 coding sequence is TGTGCCAGCAGCTTCCGCACATCCTACGAGCAGTACTTC. This gives the protein CASSFRTSYEQYF.

This clonotype was observed many times. The rearrangement links TRBV12-3 or TRBV12-4 to TRBJ2-7; D is possibly TRBD2 (6 bases). The ends were cut back, 3 bases at V and 0 bases at J, with 9 bases in the middle. There are 14 residues in the CDR3. CDR3 nucleotides: TGTGCCAGCAGTTTTCGGGGGAGCTCCTACGAGCAGTACTTC. It yields the protein CASSFRGSSYEQYF.

This chain links TRBV3-1 with TRBJ1-1; D call uncertain. This CDR3 comprises 15 residues. V gave up 1 base and J gave up 0 bases, with 9 bases separating them. Per germline, CDR1 LGHDT and CDR2 YNNKEL (reference sequence). CDR3 DNA sequence: TGTGCCAGCAGCCAAGTATCGGGAATGAACACTGAAGCTTTCTTT. It translates to CASSQVSGMNTEAFF.

The chain links TRBV10-1 to TRBJ2-1, with 10 bases lining up with TRBD1. CDR3 length equals 13 residues. The V gene end was trimmed by 4 bases and the J gene end by 12 bases; junction bases not matched to a gene: 6. Germline-derived CDR1 and CDR2 are WNHNN and SYGVQD (reference sequence). The CDR3, as DNA: TGCGCCAGCAGTGGGGGACAGGGGTTTGGGCAGTTCTTC. This sequence encodes CASSGGQGFGQFF.